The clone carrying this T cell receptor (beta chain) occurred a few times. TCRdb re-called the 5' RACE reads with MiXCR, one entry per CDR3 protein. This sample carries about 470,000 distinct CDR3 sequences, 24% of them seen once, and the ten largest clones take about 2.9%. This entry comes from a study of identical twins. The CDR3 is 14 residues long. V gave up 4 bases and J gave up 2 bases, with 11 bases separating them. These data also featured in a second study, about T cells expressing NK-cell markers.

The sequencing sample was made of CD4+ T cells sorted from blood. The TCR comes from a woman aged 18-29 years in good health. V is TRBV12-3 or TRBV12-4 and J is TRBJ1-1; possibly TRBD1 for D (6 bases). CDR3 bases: TGTGCCAGCAGTTCTCGGACAGTTAACACTGAAGCTTTCTTT. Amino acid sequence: CASSSRTVNTEAFF.